The T cell receptor (beta chain) described here comes from a study of control samples from healthy donors and cancer patients. A single count supports this clone. Clones were sequenced by immunoSEQ multiplex PCR, and TCRdb holds only the in-frame ones, with some missing. The data hold 64,000 or so clones, with 92% observed a single time. The sample consisted of PBMCs. The sequence was obtained from a man between 40 and 49 years old with colorectal cancer.

CDR3 in amino acids: CASSPQGGSYNSPLHF. CDR3 sequence (DNA): TGTGCCAGTAGCCCACAGGGGGGTTCCTATAATTCACCCCTCCACTTT. The chain joins TRBV19 to TRBJ1-6; 8 bases align to TRBD1. Germline CDR1 LNHDA, CDR2 SQIVND (reference sequence). After removal of 6 bases from V and 1 base from J, the junction contained 5 bases not matched to a gene. The CDR3 has 16 residues.